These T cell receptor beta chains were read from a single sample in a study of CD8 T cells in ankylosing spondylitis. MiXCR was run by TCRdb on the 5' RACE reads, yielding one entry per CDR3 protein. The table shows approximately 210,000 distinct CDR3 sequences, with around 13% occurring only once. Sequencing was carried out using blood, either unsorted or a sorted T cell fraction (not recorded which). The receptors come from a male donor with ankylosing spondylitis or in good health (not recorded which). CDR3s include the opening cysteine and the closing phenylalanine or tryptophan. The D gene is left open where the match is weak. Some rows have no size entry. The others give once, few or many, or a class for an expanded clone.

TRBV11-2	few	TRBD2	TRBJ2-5	CASSPRGLAAVHQETQYF	TGTGCCAGCAGCCCGCGGGGACTAGCGGCCGTACACCAAGAGACCCAGTACTTC
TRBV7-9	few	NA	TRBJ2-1	CAVRGVSEQFF	TGTGCCGTGAGGGGAGTAAGTGAGCAGTTCTTC
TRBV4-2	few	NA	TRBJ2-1	CASSQEWGPSYNEQFF	TGTGCCAGCAGCCAAGAATGGGGGCCCTCCTACAATGAGCAGTTCTTC
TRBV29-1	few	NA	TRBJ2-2	CSVERVEGTGELFF	TGCAGCGTTGAGCGGGTAGAAGGGACCGGGGAGCTGTTTTTT
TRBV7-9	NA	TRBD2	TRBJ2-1	CASRPRLAGDHEQFF	TGTGCCAGCAGGCCGCGACTAGCGGGAGACCATGAGCAGTTCTTC
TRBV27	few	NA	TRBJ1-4	CASSFSWTGGEKLFF	TGTGCCAGCAGTTTCTCTTGGACGGGGGGAGAAAAACTGTTTTTT
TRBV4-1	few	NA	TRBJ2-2	CASSQMGHQAGELFF	TGCGCCAGCAGCCAAATGGGACACCAAGCCGGGGAGCTGTTTTTT
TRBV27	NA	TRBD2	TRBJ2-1	CASAGTSIYEQFF	TGTGCCAGCGCGGGGACTAGCATTTATGAGCAGTTCTTC
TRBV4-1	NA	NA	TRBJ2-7	CASSQGAGYEQYF	TGCGCCAGCAGCCAAGGAGCCGGATACGAGCAGTACTTC
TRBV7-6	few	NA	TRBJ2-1	CASSLGDTILAPNYNEQFF	TGTGCCAGCAGCTTGGGTGACACGATTTTAGCCCCCAATTACAATGAGCAGTTCTTC
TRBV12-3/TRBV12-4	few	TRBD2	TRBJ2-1	CASSLRAGGYNEQFF	TGTGCCAGCAGTTTGCGAGCGGGGGGATACAATGAGCAGTTCTTC
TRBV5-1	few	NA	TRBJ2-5	CASSLWADYQETQYF	TGCGCCAGCAGCTTGTGGGCGGACTACCAAGAGACCCAGTACTTC
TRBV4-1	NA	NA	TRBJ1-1	CASSQAGGMNTEAFF	TGCGCCAGCAGCCAAGCGGGAGGAATGAACACTGAAGCTTTCTTT
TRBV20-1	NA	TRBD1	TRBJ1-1	CSARSPGQSNTEAFF	TGCAGTGCTAGATCGCCGGGACAGAGCAACACTGAAGCTTTCTTT
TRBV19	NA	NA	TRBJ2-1	CASSIEDGANEQFF	TGTGCCAGTAGTATAGAAGACGGGGCGAATGAGCAGTTCTTC
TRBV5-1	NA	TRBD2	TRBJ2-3	CASSFLVNGLEAVAQYF	TGCGCCAGCAGCTTCCTCGTCAATGGACTAGAGGCCGTAGCGCAGTATTTT
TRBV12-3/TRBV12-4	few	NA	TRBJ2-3	CASSQVTDTQYF	TGTGCCAGCAGCCAGGTCACAGATACGCAGTATTTT
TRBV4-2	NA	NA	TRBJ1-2	CASSQEKGLISYGYTF	TGTGCCAGCAGCCAAGAGAAGGGGCTCATCAGCTATGGCTACACCTTC
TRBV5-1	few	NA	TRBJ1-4	CASSPETANNEKLFF	TGCGCCAGCAGCCCGGAAACAGCTAATAATGAAAAACTGTTTTTT
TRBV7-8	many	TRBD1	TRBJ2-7	CARTGTAYEQYF	TGTGCCAGGACTGGGACAGCCTACGAGCAGTACTTC
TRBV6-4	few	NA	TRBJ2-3	CASSRGMELDTQYF	TGTGCCAGCAGTCGAGGGATGGAGCTAGATACGCAGTATTTT
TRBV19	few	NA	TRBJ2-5	CASSITENPTQYF	TGTGCCAGTAGTATAACTGAAAATCCCACCCAGTACTTC
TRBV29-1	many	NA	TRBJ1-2	CSVGWGPEGYTF	TGCAGCGTTGGCTGGGGGCCTGAGGGCTACACCTTC
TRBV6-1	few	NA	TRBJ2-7	CASSPNMGASYEQYF	TGTGCCAGCAGCCCCAACATGGGGGCATCCTACGAGCAGTACTTC
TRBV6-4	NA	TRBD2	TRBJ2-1	CASSDGGSGYNEQFF	TGTGCCAGCAGTGACGGCGGGAGCGGGTACAATGAGCAGTTCTTC
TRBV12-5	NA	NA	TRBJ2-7	CASGWQGSEQYF	TGTGCTAGTGGTTGGCAGGGTAGCGAGCAGTACTTC
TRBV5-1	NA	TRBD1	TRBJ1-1	CASSSGTGGSFTEAFF	TGCGCCAGCAGCTCCGGGACAGGGGGCTCCTTCACTGAAGCTTTCTTT
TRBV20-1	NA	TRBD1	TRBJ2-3	CSVGQGARDGGDTQYF	TGCAGTGTAGGGCAGGGGGCGAGGGATGGCGGGGATACGCAGTATTTT
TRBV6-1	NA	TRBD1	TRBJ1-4	CASSNSGGAREKLFF	TGTGCCAGCAGTAATTCAGGGGGCGCGAGGGAAAAACTGTTTTTT
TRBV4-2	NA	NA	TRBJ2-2	CASSQGQNTGELFF	TGTGCCAGCAGCCAGGGACAGAACACCGGGGAGCTGTTTTTT
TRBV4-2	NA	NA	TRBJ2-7	CASSQDISPSSYEQYF	TGTGCCAGCAGCCAAGATATTAGCCCCAGCTCCTACGAGCAGTACTTC
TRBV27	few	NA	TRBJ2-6	CASSLGSSGANVLTF	TGTGCCAGCAGTTTAGGCAGCTCTGGGGCCAACGTCCTGACTTTC
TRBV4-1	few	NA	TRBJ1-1	CASSQESPFTGPKGAFF	TGCGCCAGCAGCCAAGAATCCCCCTTCACAGGCCCCAAAGGAGCTTTCTTT
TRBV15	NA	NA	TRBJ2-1	CATSSDTGWNEQFF	TGTGCCACCAGCAGCGACACAGGGTGGAATGAGCAGTTCTTC
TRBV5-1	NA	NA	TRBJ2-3	CASSLVVQGTDTQYF	TGCGCCAGCAGCTTGGTTGTGCAGGGCACAGATACGCAGTATTTT
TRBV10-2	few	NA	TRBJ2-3	CASRVRDTQYF	TGCGCCAGCCGTGTACGAGATACGCAGTATTTT
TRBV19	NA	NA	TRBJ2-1	CASRPDPGSYNEQFF	TGTGCCAGTAGACCTGATCCGGGTTCCTACAATGAGCAGTTCTTC
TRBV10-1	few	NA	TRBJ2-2	CASTPFSVANTGELFF	TGCGCCAGCACCCCTTTCTCGGTCGCGAACACCGGGGAGCTGTTTTTT
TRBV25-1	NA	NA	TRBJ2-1	CASSEYNGNEQFF	TGTGCCAGCAGTGAATATAACGGCAATGAGCAGTTCTTC
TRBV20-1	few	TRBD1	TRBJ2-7	CSASPGQGTNSYEQYF	TGCAGTGCTAGCCCGGGACAGGGGACGAATTCCTACGAGCAGTACTTC
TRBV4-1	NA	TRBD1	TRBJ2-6	CASSPHSMDRETTGANVLTF	TGCGCCAGCAGCCCACATAGCATGGACAGGGAGACTACTGGGGCCAACGTCCTGACTTTC
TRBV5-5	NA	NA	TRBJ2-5	CASSLQGSETQYF	TGTGCCAGCAGCTTACAGGGATCTGAGACCCAGTACTTC
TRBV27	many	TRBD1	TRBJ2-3	CASSWGTGVADTQYF	TGTGCCAGCAGTTGGGGGACAGGGGTTGCAGATACGCAGTATTTT
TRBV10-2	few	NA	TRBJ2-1	CASSRNEQFF	TGCGCCAGCAGCCGAAATGAGCAGTTCTTC
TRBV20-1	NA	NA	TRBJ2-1	CSAAPLPPAGYNEQFF	TGCAGTGCTGCCCCACTCCCCCCGGCGGGCTACAATGAGCAGTTCTTC
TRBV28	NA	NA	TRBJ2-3	CASRDADKGPDTQYF	TGTGCCAGCAGAGACGCGGACAAGGGGCCAGATACGCAGTATTTT
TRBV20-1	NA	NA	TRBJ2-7	CSAIPLRGTYEQYF	TGCAGTGCTATCCCCCTCCGGGGTACCTACGAGCAGTACTTC
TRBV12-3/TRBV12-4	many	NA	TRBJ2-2	CASSLGGLAGELFF	TGTGCCAGCAGTTTAGGTGGGCTAGCTGGGGAGCTGTTTTTT
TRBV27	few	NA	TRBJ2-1	CASSSRVGPYNEQFF	TGTGCCAGCAGTTCCAGGGTCGGCCCCTACAATGAGCAGTTCTTC
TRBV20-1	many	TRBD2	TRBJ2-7	CSASPGLAGYEQYF	TGCAGTGCTAGTCCGGGACTAGCGGGCTACGAGCAGTACTTC
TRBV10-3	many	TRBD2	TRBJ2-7	CAISGLAGPLYEQYF	TGTGCCATCAGTGGGCTAGCGGGTCCCCTCTACGAGCAGTACTTC